This TCR beta chain was retrieved from a study of blood T cell repertoires in COVID-19. Study summary: Acute and convalescent COVID-19 samples came from the United States, Italy and Spain. PBMCs, B-cell-depleted T cells, or T cells were the source of the cDNA or gDNA that made up the material.

TCRdb's copy holds only in-frame clones and misses some; the assay was immunoSEQ multiplex PCR. The repertoire has about 82,000 clones, around 81% of them found once; the top ten carry 15% to 20%. CDR1 and CDR2 (germline): SNHLY, FYNNEI. V gave up 4 bases and J gave up 2 bases; unmatched junction bases: 1. This CDR3 has 15 residues. The sequencing sample was made of peripheral blood. The chain couples TRBV2 to TRBJ2-2; TRBD2 matches 10 bases. The TCR sequence derives from an elderly man with active or convalescent COVID-19. In DNA, the CDR3 is TGTGCCAGCAGTGTACTAGCGGGAAACACCGGGGAGCTGTTTTTT. Encoded protein: CASSVLAGNTGELFF.